Listed below are T cell receptor beta chains from one sample, sequenced in a study of blood T cells in healthy people across ages. TCRdb ran MiXCR on the 5' RACE reads and lists one entry per CDR3 protein. In the table there are 600,000 to 1,000,000 distinct CDR3 sequences, roughly 25% of which are singletons. This sample was shared with a second study, whose subject was T cells of mothers and their children.

Sequencing input: blood. These receptor sequences come from a boy between 10 and 17 years old in good health. The CDR3 runs from the conserved cysteine through the conserved F or W. Fields, in order: CDR3 protein, CDR3 DNA, J gene, clone size, D gene, V gene. D genes are given only for firm matches. Some rows have no size entry. The others give once, few or many, or a class for an expanded clone.

CDR3 protein: CASSSVGEDSPLHF
CDR3 DNA: TGTGCCAGCAGCTCGGTGGGGGAGGATTCACCCCTCCACTTT
J gene: TRBJ1-6
clone size: few
D gene: -
V gene: TRBV5-6

CDR3 protein: CASSLSSGAYEQYF
CDR3 DNA: TGTGCCAGCAGTTTATCGTCCGGGGCCTACGAGCAGTACTTC
J gene: TRBJ2-7
clone size: -
D gene: -
V gene: TRBV27

CDR3 protein: CAWAGGGYEQYF
CDR3 DNA: TGTGCCTGGGCCGGGGGGGGGTACGAGCAGTACTTC
J gene: TRBJ2-7
clone size: -
D gene: TRBD2
V gene: TRBV30

CDR3 protein: CASSVAGTGVEETQYF
CDR3 DNA: TGTGCCAGCAGCGTAGCCGGGACAGGGGTGGAAGAGACCCAGTACTTC
J gene: TRBJ2-5
clone size: -
D gene: TRBD1
V gene: TRBV9

CDR3 protein: CASSLLYQPQHF
CDR3 DNA: TGTGCCAGCAGTTTACTGTATCAGCCCCAGCATTTT
J gene: TRBJ1-5
clone size: few
D gene: -
V gene: TRBV28

CDR3 protein: CSVGLPNYGYTF
CDR3 DNA: TGCAGTGTGGGGCTTCCGAACTATGGCTACACCTTC
J gene: TRBJ1-2
clone size: -
D gene: -
V gene: TRBV20-1

CDR3 protein: CASSQDRTRMTQYF
CDR3 DNA: TGCGCCAGCAGCCAAGACCGAACTCGGATGACCCAGTACTTC
J gene: TRBJ2-5
clone size: -
D gene: -
V gene: TRBV4-1

CDR3 protein: CASSLSHVRVAGNTIYF
CDR3 DNA: TGTGCCAGCAGCCTATCTCACGTACGGGTAGCTGGAAACACCATATATTTT
J gene: TRBJ1-3
clone size: -
D gene: -
V gene: TRBV3-1

CDR3 protein: CASSRSGFGNQPQHF
CDR3 DNA: TGTGCCAGCAGTAGGAGCGGGTTTGGCAATCAGCCCCAGCATTTT
J gene: TRBJ1-5
clone size: few
D gene: -
V gene: TRBV28

CDR3 protein: CSVEKGDVRLIYNEQFF
CDR3 DNA: TGCAGCGTTGAAAAGGGGGACGTGAGGTTGATCTACAATGAGCAGTTCTTC
J gene: TRBJ2-1
clone size: few
D gene: -
V gene: TRBV29-1

CDR3 protein: CASSAGPPSNNEQFF
CDR3 DNA: TGCGCCAGCAGCGCAGGTCCCCCCTCGAACAATGAGCAGTTCTTC
J gene: TRBJ2-1
clone size: -
D gene: -
V gene: TRBV5-1

CDR3 protein: CASSPTSSYEQYF
CDR3 DNA: TGTGCCAGCAGCCCGACTAGCTCCTACGAGCAGTACTTC
J gene: TRBJ2-7
clone size: many
D gene: -
V gene: TRBV7-8

CDR3 protein: CSARDPRSFTYEQYF
CDR3 DNA: TGCAGTGCTAGGGACCCCCGGAGCTTTACCTACGAGCAGTACTTC
J gene: TRBJ2-7
clone size: -
D gene: -
V gene: TRBV20-1

CDR3 protein: CSVEALAAPLF
CDR3 DNA: TGCAGCGTTGAAGCACTAGCAGCCCCGCTGTTC
J gene: TRBJ2-1
clone size: few
D gene: -
V gene: TRBV29-1

CDR3 protein: CASSLEDSRLTQYF
CDR3 DNA: TGCGCCAGCAGCTTGGAGGACTCCCGCCTAACGCAGTATTTT
J gene: TRBJ2-3
clone size: -
D gene: -
V gene: TRBV5-1

CDR3 protein: CSVSTGGVETQYF
CDR3 DNA: TGCAGCGTTTCGACAGGGGGCGTAGAGACCCAGTACTTC
J gene: TRBJ2-5
clone size: -
D gene: TRBD1
V gene: TRBV29-1

CDR3 protein: CSVADRVSYEQYF
CDR3 DNA: TGCAGCGTGGCTGACAGGGTCTCCTACGAGCAGTACTTC
J gene: TRBJ2-7
clone size: -
D gene: TRBD1
V gene: TRBV29-1

CDR3 protein: CASSPGQNRSGANVLTF
CDR3 DNA: TGTGCCAGCAGCCCTGGACAGAACCGCTCTGGGGCCAACGTCCTGACTTTC
J gene: TRBJ2-6
clone size: few
D gene: -
V gene: TRBV3-1

CDR3 protein: CASSLGSGQGFNEKLFF
CDR3 DNA: TGTGCCAGCAGCTTGGGCTCCGGCCAAGGGTTTAATGAAAAACTGTTTTTT
J gene: TRBJ1-4
clone size: -
D gene: -
V gene: TRBV5-8

CDR3 protein: CSVEGDARETQYF
CDR3 DNA: TGCAGCGTTGAAGGAGACGCGCGAGAGACCCAGTACTTC
J gene: TRBJ2-5
clone size: many
D gene: -
V gene: TRBV29-1

CDR3 protein: CSARVSSSTDTQYF
CDR3 DNA: TGCAGTGCTAGAGTTAGCTCTAGCACAGATACGCAGTATTTT
J gene: TRBJ2-3
clone size: few
D gene: -
V gene: TRBV20-1

CDR3 protein: CASSLGLGPEAFF
CDR3 DNA: TGTGCCAGCAGCTTAGGTTTGGGACCTGAAGCTTTCTTT
J gene: TRBJ1-1
clone size: -
D gene: -
V gene: TRBV7-2

CDR3 protein: CASSYDRATGTQYF
CDR3 DNA: TGTGCCAGCAGTTACGACAGGGCGACGGGGACCCAGTACTTC
J gene: TRBJ2-5
clone size: few
D gene: TRBD1
V gene: TRBV28

CDR3 protein: CASSQGGESTEAFF
CDR3 DNA: TGTGCCAGCAGCCAAGGGGGGGAGAGCACTGAAGCTTTCTTT
J gene: TRBJ1-1
clone size: few
D gene: -
V gene: TRBV3-1

CDR3 protein: CATSRVQGYEQYF
CDR3 DNA: TGTGCCACCAGCAGAGTACAGGGCTACGAGCAGTACTTC
J gene: TRBJ2-7
clone size: few
D gene: -
V gene: TRBV15

CDR3 protein: CASSFRATLSYEQYF
CDR3 DNA: TGTGCCAGCAGCTTCCGTGCGACATTGAGCTACGAGCAGTACTTC
J gene: TRBJ2-7
clone size: few
D gene: -
V gene: TRBV5-6

CDR3 protein: CASSVDPDLDTYEQYF
CDR3 DNA: TGTGCCAGCAGCGTAGACCCCGACCTGGACACCTACGAGCAGTACTTC
J gene: TRBJ2-7
clone size: -
D gene: -
V gene: TRBV9

CDR3 protein: CASSSPHPSGSNQETQYF
CDR3 DNA: TGTGCCAGCAGTTCCCCTCACCCTTCAGGGTCCAACCAAGAGACCCAGTACTTC
J gene: TRBJ2-5
clone size: -
D gene: -
V gene: TRBV28

CDR3 protein: CSVEDVYLSSGRADEQFF
CDR3 DNA: TGCAGCGTTGAAGATGTTTATCTTAGTAGCGGGAGGGCGGATGAGCAGTTCTTC
J gene: TRBJ2-1
clone size: few
D gene: TRBD2
V gene: TRBV29-1

CDR3 protein: CASSSPSLAGVYNEQFF
CDR3 DNA: TGTGCCAGCAGTTCCCCCAGCCTAGCGGGAGTTTACAATGAGCAGTTCTTC
J gene: TRBJ2-1
clone size: few
D gene: TRBD2
V gene: TRBV11-1

CDR3 protein: CASRKDRGDTPFF
CDR3 DNA: TGTGCCAGCAGAAAGGACAGGGGAGATACCCCTTTCTTT
J gene: TRBJ1-1
clone size: -
D gene: TRBD1
V gene: TRBV7-9

CDR3 protein: CASSYPEVEAFF
CDR3 DNA: TGTGCCAGCAGCTACCCTGAAGTTGAAGCTTTCTTT
J gene: TRBJ1-1
clone size: -
D gene: -
V gene: TRBV6-2/TRBV6-3

CDR3 protein: CASSQDRVSGGSEETQYF
CDR3 DNA: TGCGCCAGCAGCCAAGATCGGGTTAGCGGGGGATCCGAAGAGACCCAGTACTTC
J gene: TRBJ2-5
clone size: -
D gene: TRBD2
V gene: TRBV4-3

CDR3 protein: CASSIRVSSYNEQFF
CDR3 DNA: TGTGCCAGCAGTATCAGGGTAAGCTCCTACAATGAGCAGTTCTTC
J gene: TRBJ2-1
clone size: -
D gene: -
V gene: TRBV12-3/TRBV12-4

CDR3 protein: CASSFRASGSSYEQYF
CDR3 DNA: TGTGCCAGCAGCTTTCGGGCTAGCGGATCTTCCTACGAGCAGTACTTC
J gene: TRBJ2-7
clone size: -
D gene: TRBD2
V gene: TRBV7-2

CDR3 protein: CSVFDNEQFF
CDR3 DNA: TGCAGCGTTTTTGACAATGAGCAGTTCTTC
J gene: TRBJ2-1
clone size: few
D gene: -
V gene: TRBV29-1

CDR3 protein: CASSSRPRGTTEAFF
CDR3 DNA: TGTGCCAGCAGCTCCCGACCGCGAGGGACCACTGAAGCTTTCTTT
J gene: TRBJ1-1
clone size: few
D gene: -
V gene: TRBV7-9

CDR3 protein: CASSLWTASEGANVLTF
CDR3 DNA: TGCGCCAGCAGCTTATGGACTGCCTCGGAAGGGGCCAACGTCCTGACTTTC
J gene: TRBJ2-6
clone size: -
D gene: -
V gene: TRBV5-1

CDR3 protein: CASSLDRANYNEQFF
CDR3 DNA: TGTGCCAGTTCCCTCGACAGGGCCAACTACAATGAGCAGTTCTTC
J gene: TRBJ2-1
clone size: few
D gene: TRBD1
V gene: TRBV19

CDR3 protein: CASSTDRGHGEQFF
CDR3 DNA: TGCGCCAGCAGCACGGACAGGGGGCACGGTGAGCAGTTCTTC
J gene: TRBJ2-1
clone size: -
D gene: TRBD1
V gene: TRBV5-1

CDR3 protein: CAWSRNQETQYF
CDR3 DNA: TGTGCCTGGAGCAGAAACCAAGAGACCCAGTACTTT
J gene: TRBJ2-3
clone size: few
D gene: -
V gene: TRBV30

CDR3 protein: CASSLLGGAEQYF
CDR3 DNA: TGTGCCAGCAGTCTATTAGGGGGGGCTGAGCAGTACTTC
J gene: TRBJ2-7
clone size: few
D gene: -
V gene: TRBV28

CDR3 protein: CASSVDGQGPYNEQFF
CDR3 DNA: TGTGCCAGCAGTGTTGACGGACAGGGTCCCTACAATGAGCAGTTCTTC
J gene: TRBJ2-1
clone size: -
D gene: TRBD1
V gene: TRBV6-4

CDR3 protein: CASSLASSTEQYF
CDR3 DNA: TGTGCCAGCAGCTTAGCGTCGAGTACCGAGCAGTACTTC
J gene: TRBJ2-7
clone size: -
D gene: -
V gene: TRBV7-6

CDR3 protein: CASSLGKSGANVLTF
CDR3 DNA: TGTGCCAGCAGCTTAGGGAAATCTGGGGCCAACGTCCTGACTTTC
J gene: TRBJ2-6
clone size: -
D gene: -
V gene: TRBV7-2

CDR3 protein: CASSQDRTLTNEKLFF
CDR3 DNA: TGCGCCAGCAGCCAAGATAGAACACTGACTAATGAAAAACTGTTTTTT
J gene: TRBJ1-4
clone size: -
D gene: -
V gene: TRBV4-3

CDR3 protein: CASSSILAGGYTF
CDR3 DNA: TGTGCCAGCAGCTCCATTCTGGCAGGAGGCTACACCTTC
J gene: TRBJ1-2
clone size: -
D gene: -
V gene: TRBV7-9

CDR3 protein: CASSPNRLAKNIQYF
CDR3 DNA: TGTGCCAGCAGCCCAAATCGTCTGGCCAAAAACATACAGTACTTC
J gene: TRBJ2-4
clone size: -
D gene: -
V gene: TRBV7-2

CDR3 protein: CASSDPTRRGGPDTQYF
CDR3 DNA: TGTGCCAGCAGCGACCCAACTCGGAGGGGGGGGCCAGATACGCAGTATTTT
J gene: TRBJ2-3
clone size: few
D gene: -
V gene: TRBV7-8

CDR3 protein: CANTYRDRNYGYTF
CDR3 DNA: TGCGCCAACACATACCGGGACAGAAACTATGGCTACACCTTC
J gene: TRBJ1-2
clone size: few
D gene: TRBD1
V gene: TRBV5-1

CDR3 protein: CASREDRSNTGELFF
CDR3 DNA: TGTGCCAGCAGAGAGGACAGGTCGAACACCGGGGAGCTGTTTTTT
J gene: TRBJ2-2
clone size: -
D gene: TRBD1
V gene: TRBV6-5

CDR3 protein: CASSCRDCYEQYF
CDR3 DNA: TGTGCCAGCAGCTGCCGGGACTGCTACGAGCAGTACTTC
J gene: TRBJ2-7
clone size: few
D gene: -
V gene: TRBV7-9

CDR3 protein: CASSRRAEPANYGYTF
CDR3 DNA: TGTGCCAGCAGCCGTAGGGCCGAGCCAGCTAACTATGGCTACACCTTC
J gene: TRBJ1-2
clone size: -
D gene: -
V gene: TRBV9